This T cell receptor beta chain appears in the sequencing data of a study of blood T cell repertoires in COVID-19. The overall study: Sample material is recorded as cDNA or gDNA derived from T cells, B-cell-depleted T cells, or PBMCs.

The table came from immunoSEQ multiplex PCR; TCRdb's copy has only in-frame clones and leaves some out. Of some 75,000 clones listed, 75% to 90% are singletons. Trimming removed 4 bases from V and 9 bases from J; junction bases left unmatched: 12. The germline V gene has CDR1 SGDLS and CDR2 YYNGEE. The CDR3 runs to 15 residues. Input material: peripheral blood. The sequence was obtained from a man aged 60-69 years with acute or convalescent COVID-19. The chain uses TRBV9 and TRBJ2-1, with TRBD2 matching over 8 bases. The DNA of the CDR3 is TGTGCCAGCAGCCCTTTAGCGGGGTTTATCGGTGAGCAGTTCTTC. Its translation: CASSPLAGFIGEQFF.